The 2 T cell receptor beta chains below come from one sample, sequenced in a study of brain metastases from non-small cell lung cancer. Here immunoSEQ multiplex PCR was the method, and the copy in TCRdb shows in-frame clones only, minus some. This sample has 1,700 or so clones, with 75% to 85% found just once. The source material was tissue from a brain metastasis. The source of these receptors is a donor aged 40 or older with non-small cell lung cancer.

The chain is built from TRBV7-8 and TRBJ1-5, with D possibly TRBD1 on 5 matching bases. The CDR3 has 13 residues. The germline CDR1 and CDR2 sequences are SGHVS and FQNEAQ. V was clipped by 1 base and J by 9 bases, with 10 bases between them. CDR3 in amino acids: CASSLGEGRPQHF. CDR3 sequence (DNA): TGTGCCAGCAGCTTAGGGGAGGGACGGCCCCAGCATTTT.

The CDR3, as DNA: TGTGCCAGCAGCCGAAAAGGGAACACTGAAGCTTTCTTT. This sequence encodes CASSRKGNTEAFF. The J gene is TRBJ1-1, the V gene TRBV3-1 (or the pseudogene TRBV3-2); no clear D. In germline, CDR1 is LGHDT, CDR2 YNNKEL (reference sequence). The CDR3 runs 13 residues. The V gene lost 4 bases and the J gene lost 1 base, with 7 bases spanning the gap.